The sequence of this TCR beta chain was determined in a study of blood T cell repertoires in COVID-19. The authors' processing: Estimation of nucleated cell counts relied on the amplification of reference gene primers. Clones were sequenced by immunoSEQ multiplex PCR, and TCRdb holds only the in-frame ones, with some missing. D and trimming were read from the DNA, whereas the V and J calls and clone size are those reported in that table. The table includes tens of thousands of clones, 65% to 90% detected once. Germline CDR1 SGHNT, CDR2 YENEEA. V lost 7 bases to trimming and J lost 4 bases, with 16 bases between them. CDR3 length: 14 residues.

This receptor was taken from a man aged 40-55 years with acute or convalescent COVID-19. Sequenced: peripheral blood. The rearrangement links TRBV11-3 to TRBJ1-1, with TRBD1 as a possible D gene (5 bases). CDR3 nucleotides: TGTGCCAGCACATCAACGGTAAGGGGCACTGAAGCTTTCTTT. Protein: CASTSTVRGTEAFF.